One and the same sample provided the 32 T cell receptor beta chains below, sequenced in a study of post-analysis software for immune sequencing data. Study-level results: About five TRBV segments were more frequent in patients than controls; TRBV5-6, TRBV5-1 and TRBV20-1 belonged to this group.

Unique molecular identifiers were carried by the TCR beta cDNA libraries. TCRdb independently ran MiXCR on the PCR reads; one entry per CDR3 protein. The top ten clones hold 4% to 5% of a sample with about 770,000 distinct CDR3 sequences, 40% to 55% of them seen once. The antigens of these receptors remain unknown. The sequencing input was blood. The origin of the receptors is a girl between 10 and 17 years old with multiple sclerosis.

The genes are TRBV28 and TRBJ2-5; D might be TRBD1 or TRBD2, each matching 6 bases. This CDR3 has 16 residues. V lost 2 bases to trimming and J lost 4 bases, with 17 bases between them. Germline CDR1 MDHEN, CDR2 SYDVKM. CDR3 in amino acids: CASSLEWVGGGETQYF. The CDR3 DNA reads TGTGCCAGCAGTTTAGAGTGGGTGGGGGGCGGAGAGACCCAGTACTTC.

The chain uses TRBV7-2 and TRBJ2-5; 8 nucleotides agree with TRBD2. Losses at the gene ends were 1 base for V and 11 bases for J; bases not matched to a gene: 21. The CDR3 has 18 amino acids. Germline assignment: CDR1 SGHTA and CDR2 FQGNSA. The CDR3 nucleotides are TGTGCCAGCAGCTTAGTTGCGGGAGGCTCCGACGGGCTCGATGAGCAGTACTTC. Its translation is CASSLVAGGSDGLDEQYF.

This clonotype has at least ten counts. The CDR3 nucleotides are TGCAGCGCCGAGGGCGCCTCCTACGAGCAGTACTTC. Translating gives CSAEGASYEQYF. The V and J genes are TRBV29-1 and TRBJ2-7; D perhaps matches TRBD2 (5 bases). Germline loops: CDR1 SQVTM, CDR2 ANQGSEA. The CDR3 runs to 12 residues. V was clipped by 7 bases and J by 0 bases, with 10 bases between them.

This rearrangement joins TRBV12-3 or TRBV12-4 to TRBJ2-1, with D maybe TRBD1 (5 bases). The CDR3 loop spans 17 amino acids. The V gene lost 5 bases and the J gene lost 3 bases, with 20 bases spanning the gap. The CDR3 bases are TGTGCCAGCAGTCCATATTCGACAGCCGTAAACTACAATGAGCAGTTCTTC. It is translated as CASSPYSTAVNYNEQFF.

The CDR3 coding sequence is TGTGCCAGCAGCGGGACCCCACAGGGGGCTTCAGAGGCTGAAGCTTTCTTT. It codes for CASSGTPQGASEAEAFF. The chain joins TRBV9 to TRBJ1-1; 9 bases are a match to TRBD1. The germline V gene encodes CDR1 SGDLS and CDR2 YYNGEE. Trimming cost V 3 bases and J 6 bases; bases outside gene matches: 15. This CDR3 is built from 17 residues.

This clonotype showed up just a few times. The chain links TRBV5-1 to TRBJ2-3; D is ambiguous. V was pared by 4 bases and J by 4 bases, with 16 bases between. The CDR3 loop spans 15 amino acids. Germline V gene data show CDR1 as SGHRS and CDR2 as YFSETQ. CDR3 residues: CASSPSRVGPDTQYF. Here the CDR3 DNA reads TGCGCCAGCAGCCCCTCTCGGGTAGGCCCAGATACGCAGTATTTT.

This clonotype was seen a handful of times. The chain employs TRBV20-1 and TRBJ2-5; perhaps D is TRBD1 or TRBD2 (7 bases each). Germline loops: CDR1 DFQATT, CDR2 SNEGSKA (reference sequence). The CDR3 runs 15 residues. V lost 4 bases and J lost 2, with 17 bases in between. The CDR3 here is CSATQGGKTQETQYF. The CDR3 nucleotides are TGCAGTGCTACCCAGGGGGGGAAGACACAAGAGACCCAGTACTTC.

The V gene is TRBV28, the J gene TRBJ2-5; a possible D gene is TRBD2 (6 bases). Trimming pared 3 bases from V and 0 bases from J, leaving 11 bases between. Germline CDR1 reads MDHEN; CDR2 reads SYDVKM. The CDR3 loop spans 15 amino acids. CDR3 protein: CASSLVGGNQETQYF. DNA of the CDR3: TGTGCCAGCAGTTTGGTTGGGGGGAACCAAGAGACCCAGTACTTC. Together with reference TRBV28 and TRBJ2-5, the CDR3 gives the full variable domain: DVKVTQSSRYLVKRTGEKVFLECVQDMDHENMFWYRQDPGLGLRLIYFSYDVKMKEKGDIPEGYSVSREKKERFSLILESASTNQTSMYLCASSLVGGNQETQYFGPGTRLLVL.

The CDR3, as DNA: TGTGCCAGCAGCTTAGAACTAGCAGACTACGAGCAGTACTTC. This translates into CASSLELADYEQYF. This chain connects TRBV7-2 to TRBJ2-7, with D tentatively TRBD2 (6 bases). CDR3 size: 14 residues. The V end was cut by 1 base, the J end by 3 bases, with 10 bases between. Germline V CDR1 and CDR2: SGHTA, FQGNSA.

V and J are TRBV4-1 and TRBJ2-5, with 11 bases aligning to TRBD2. Germline CDR1 and CDR2: MGHRA and YSYEKL. Trimming at V came to 0 bases and at J to 5 bases, leaving 5 bases not matched to a gene. The length of the CDR3 is 16 residues. The CDR3 sequence: CASSQELAGGYETQYF. The CDR3 coding sequence is TGCGCCAGCAGCCAAGAGTTAGCGGGAGGGTATGAGACCCAGTACTTC.

This clonotype has a handful of counts. The chain has TRBV5-1 and TRBJ2-1; 8 bases are shared with TRBD1. The junction had 6 bases not matched to a gene; V was cut back by 5 bases and J by 2 bases. Germline lookup yields CDR1 SGHRS and CDR2 YFSETQ. CDR3 length: 15 amino acids. The CDR3 here is CASRVDRGPYNEQFF. As DNA, the CDR3 is TGCGCCAGCAGGGTAGACAGGGGCCCCTACAATGAGCAGTTCTTC.

This chain links TRBV20-1 with TRBJ1-2, with no clear D. The CDR3 totals 13 residues. V was pared by 0 bases and J by 5 bases, with 10 bases between. The V gene's germline CDR1 is DFQATT and CDR2 SNEGSKA (reference sequence). CDR3 in amino acids: CSARDLGLYGYTF. CDR3 DNA: TGCAGTGCTAGAGATCTCGGGCTTTATGGCTACACCTTC.

The CDR3 loop reads CASSQRLAGAGTDTQYF. The CDR3, as DNA: TGCGCCAGCAGCCAAAGATTAGCGGGAGCAGGGACAGATACGCAGTATTTT. V is TRBV4-3 and J is TRBJ2-3, with TRBD2 matching over 9 bases. The germline CDR1 and CDR2 sequences are LGHNA and YSLEER. After removal of 2 bases from V and 3 bases from J, the junction contained 9 bases not matched to a gene. The CDR3 is 17 residues long.

This chain joins TRBV20-1 and TRBJ1-2; D might be TRBD1 (6 bases). The V gene lost 6 bases and the J gene lost 0 bases, with 20 bases spanning the gap. Germline CDR1 reads DFQATT; CDR2 reads SNEGSKA (reference sequence). The CDR3 runs 16 residues. Here the CDR3 reads CSASSVDRPSNYGYTF. The DNA of the CDR3 is TGCAGTGCCTCTTCCGTCGACAGGCCCTCTAACTATGGCTACACCTTC.

J is TRBJ2-1 and V is TRBV29-1, with D perhaps assigned TRBD1 or TRBD2 (5 bases each). Germline V gene sequence: CDR1 SQVTM, CDR2 ANQGSEA. The CDR3 is 15 amino acids. V shed 5 bases and J shed 5 bases, with 19 bases lying between them. The CDR3 loop reads CSVIEPRDRDNEQFF. CDR3 in DNA: TGCAGCGTTATTGAACCCCGGGACCGAGACAATGAGCAGTTCTTC.

The rearrangement links TRBV7-2 to TRBJ2-3; 11 bases are shared with TRBD2. From germline, CDR1 is SGHTA and CDR2 FQGNSA. V lost 5 bases to trimming and J lost 6 bases; unmatched junction nucleotides: 10. The CDR3 consists of 16 residues. CDR3 sequence: CASSEWGLADQDTQYF. The CDR3 DNA is TGTGCCAGCAGCGAATGGGGACTAGCGGACCAGGATACGCAGTATTTT.

Notes on this clonotype: One junction end does not reproduce the germline sequence, and a read error may be involved. The chain uses TRBV7-2 and TRBJ2-3; TRBD2 might be the D (6 bases). The CDR3 runs to 14 residues. Germline assignment: CDR1 SGHTA and CDR2 FQGNSA. In nucleotides, the CDR3 is TGTGCCGGCAGCCCGACGTTTCTAGCGGATACGCAGTATTTT. Encoded protein: CAGSPTFLADTQYF.

This clonotype was picked up a small number of times. This chain links TRBV20-1 with TRBJ1-2; TRBD1 aligns across 7 bases. With 6 bases clipped from V and 2 bases from J, the junction kept 9 bases outside the gene matches. Germline CDR1 and CDR2: DFQATT and SNEGSKA (reference sequence). This CDR3 has 14 amino acids. The CDR3 loop is CSAFTGAPNYGYTF. DNA of the CDR3: TGCAGTGCCTTTACAGGGGCCCCCAACTATGGCTACACCTTC.

This clonotype has just a few counts. This chain joins TRBV20-1 and TRBJ2-7; maybe TRBD2 (5 bases). CDR3 length: 15 amino acids. From germline, CDR1 is DFQATT and CDR2 SNEGSKA (reference sequence). V shed 3 bases and J shed 2 bases, with 17 bases lying between them. For the CDR3, the DNA is TGCAGTGCTAGTCTTATGGGCCTAGCTGCCTACGAGCAGTACTTC. This codes for CSASLMGLAAYEQYF.

The chain employs TRBV29-1 and TRBJ2-6; no definite D call. The CDR3 totals 15 residues. Per the germline V gene, CDR1 is SQVTM and CDR2 is ANQGSEA. Trimming pared 1 base from V and 3 bases from J, leaving 10 bases between. CDR3 DNA: TGCAGCGTTGAAGCTCCATCCCGTGGGGCCAACGTCCTGACTTTC. Its translation: CSVEAPSRGANVLTF. Variable domain in full (rest from reference TRBV29-1 and TRBJ2-6): SAVISQKPSRDICQRGTSLTIQCQVDSQVTMMFWYRQQPGQSLTLIATANQGSEATYESGFVIDKFPISRPNLTFSTLTVSNMSPEDSSIYLCSVEAPSRGANVLTFGAGSRLTVL.

In its sample, this clonotype was seen a few times. The chain couples TRBV6-2 or TRBV6-3 to TRBJ2-7; D unclear. Per the germline V gene, CDR1 is MNHEY and CDR2 is SVGEGT. V was cut by 2 bases and J by 1 base, with 12 bases left in between. The CDR3 loop spans 15 amino acids. The CDR3 loop is CASSYVQKGSYEQYF. In nucleotides, the CDR3 is TGTGCCAGCAGTTACGTACAGAAGGGTTCCTACGAGCAGTACTTC.

This clonotype appeared once. The CDR3 sequence is CASSQEADRTSGYTF. As DNA, the CDR3 is TGCGCCAGCAGCCAAGAGGCTGACAGGACGAGTGGCTACACCTTC. V is TRBV4-3 and J is TRBJ1-2, with D possibly matching TRBD1 (6 bases). From germline, CDR1 is LGHNA and CDR2 YSLEER. The CDR3 has 15 residues. The V end was cut by 0 bases, the J end by 7 bases, with 15 bases between.

This rearrangement joins TRBV20-1 to TRBJ2-3, with D possibly being TRBD1 (6 bases). The V gene's germline CDR1 is DFQATT and CDR2 SNEGSKA (reference sequence). V lost 5 bases and J 1 base, leaving 16 bases between the germline ends. The CDR3 consists of 15 residues. The CDR3 bases are TGCAGTGCTTCCCTGGGGGCTGAGGGCACAGATACGCAGTATTTT. Translating it yields CSASLGAEGTDTQYF.

This chain links TRBV12-3 or TRBV12-4 with TRBJ2-3; 12 bases map to TRBD2. With V trimmed by 2 bases and J by 2 bases, 11 bases remained unmatched. The CDR3 has 19 residues. As DNA, the CDR3 is TGTGCCAGCAGTTTACCTAGCGGGAGGGCCTATGGTGCCACAGATACGCAGTATTTT. Its translation: CASSLPSGRAYGATDTQYF.

V and J are TRBV30 and TRBJ2-7; D is unclear. The CDR3 contains 13 residues. The V gene's germline CDR1 is GTSNPN and CDR2 SVGIG (reference sequence). Trimming removed 0 bases at V and 5 bases at J, with 11 bases between. DNA for the CDR3: TGTGCCTGGAGTGTCGAACTGATCGACGAGCAGTACTTC. Translating gives CAWSVELIDEQYF. The full variable domain, with the rest looked up from reference TRBV30 and TRBJ2-7, is SQTIHQWPATLVQPVGSPLSLECTVEGTSNPNLYWYRQAAGRGLQLLFYSVGIGQISSEVPQNLSASRPQDRQFILSSKKLLLSDSGFYLCAWSVELIDEQYFGPGTRLTVT.

This clonotype came up a few times. The V and J genes are TRBV27 and TRBJ2-7, with TRBD2 matching 11 bases. V shed 5 bases, J shed 5 bases, and the junction held 5 bases outside the gene matches. The CDR3 is made up of 14 amino acids. CDR1 is MNHEY and CDR2 is SMNVEV in the germline V gene (reference sequence). The CDR3 sequence: CASSHSGRAHEQYF. Here the CDR3 DNA reads TGTGCCAGCAGTCATAGCGGGAGGGCCCACGAGCAGTACTTC.

This clonotype was seen a few times. This chain uses TRBV6-1 with TRBJ1-2; TRBD1 is a possible D gene (5 bases). The CDR3 sequence is 15 residues long. Germline lookup yields CDR1 MNHNS and CDR2 SASEGT. Trimming shortened V by 0 bases and J by 3 bases, and 11 bases separated the two germline ends. In DNA form, the CDR3 reads TGTGCCAGCAGTGAAGCGGGCCAGGGCGACTATGGCTACACCTTC. Amino acids: CASSEAGQGDYGYTF.

The CDR3 sequence: CASSLVLTEAFF. Here the CDR3 DNA reads TGTGCCAGCAGCTTGGTTCTGACTGAAGCTTTCTTT. The rearrangement joins TRBV5-5 to TRBJ1-1; no reliable D call. V dropped 0 bases and J dropped 5 bases, with 5 bases sitting between them. Germline-derived CDR1 and CDR2 are SGHKS and YYEKEE (reference sequence). The CDR3 totals 12 residues.

The chain carries TRBV3-1 and TRBJ1-4; TRBD1 is a possible D gene (5 bases). V gave up 4 bases and J gave up 8 bases, with 14 bases separating them. In germline, CDR1 is LGHDT, CDR2 YNNKEL (reference sequence). The CDR3 consists of 14 residues. The DNA for the CDR3 is TGTGCCAGCAGCCCCCGGGGGGGGGACGAAAAACTGTTTTTT. It encodes CASSPRGGDEKLFF.

This chain joins TRBV7-2 and TRBJ2-1; 9 nucleotides align to TRBD2. CDR1 is SGHTA and CDR2 is FQGNSA in the germline V gene. V shed 5 bases and J 3 bases; nucleotides not matched to a gene: 5. The CDR3 runs 15 residues. The CDR3 DNA is TGTGCCAGCAGCCCCCGTAGCGGGAGCTACAATGAGCAGTTCTTC. Protein: CASSPRSGSYNEQFF.

This clonotype was observed a single time. The chain has TRBV7-6 and TRBJ1-5; no clear D gene. CDR3 length equals 17 residues. CDR1 is SGHVS, CDR2 FNYEAQ, per germline. Trimming stripped 5 bases from V and 4 bases from J, with 21 bases between. This CDR3 is CASSPLSTPGSNQPQHF. The DNA of the CDR3 is TGTGCCAGCAGCCCATTATCGACACCCGGCTCTAATCAGCCCCAGCATTTT.

This clonotype has only a few counts. This chain joins TRBV24-1 and TRBJ2-5, with 11 bases aligning to TRBD2. The CDR3 covers 14 residues. Germline V gene sequence: CDR1 KGHDR, CDR2 SFDVKD. The V and J ends lost 7 bases and 6 bases, in that order; junction bases with no gene match: 6. In DNA form, the CDR3 reads TGTGCCACCAGCCTGACTAGCGGGAAACAGACCCAGTACTTC. Protein: CATSLTSGKQTQYF.